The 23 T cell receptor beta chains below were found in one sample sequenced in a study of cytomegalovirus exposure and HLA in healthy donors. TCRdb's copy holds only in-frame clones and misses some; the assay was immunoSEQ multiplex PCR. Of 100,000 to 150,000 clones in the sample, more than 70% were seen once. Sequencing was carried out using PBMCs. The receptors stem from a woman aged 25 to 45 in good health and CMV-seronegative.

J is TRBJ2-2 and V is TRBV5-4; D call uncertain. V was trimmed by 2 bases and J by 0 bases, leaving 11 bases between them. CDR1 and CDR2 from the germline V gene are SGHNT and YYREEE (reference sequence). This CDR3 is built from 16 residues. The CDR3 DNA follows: TGTGCCAGCAGCTTCGTTCTAAATTCGAACACCGGGGAGCTGTTTTTT. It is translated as CASSFVLNSNTGELFF.

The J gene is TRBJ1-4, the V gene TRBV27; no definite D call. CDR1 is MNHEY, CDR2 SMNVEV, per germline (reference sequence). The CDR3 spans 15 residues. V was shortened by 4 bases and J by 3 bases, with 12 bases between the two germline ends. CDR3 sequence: CASSSSTRANEKLFF. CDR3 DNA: TGTGCCAGCAGTTCCTCTACGCGAGCTAATGAAAAACTGTTTTTT.

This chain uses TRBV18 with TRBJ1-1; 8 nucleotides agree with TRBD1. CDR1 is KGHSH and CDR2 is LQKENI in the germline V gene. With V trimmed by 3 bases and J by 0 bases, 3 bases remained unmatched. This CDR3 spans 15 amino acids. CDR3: CASSPGTGLNTEAFF. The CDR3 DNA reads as TGTGCCAGCTCACCCGGGACAGGCTTGAACACTGAAGCTTTCTTT.

In nucleotides, the CDR3 is TGTGCCAGCAGTTCCGAAGGGGCTAGGAGCACAGATACGCAGTATTTT. It specifies CASSSEGARSTDTQYF. This chain uses TRBV6-6 with TRBJ2-3; possibly TRBD1 for D (5 bases). The CDR3 contains 16 residues. The V gene's germline CDR1 is MNHNY and CDR2 SVGAGI (reference sequence). V was pared by 4 bases and J by 0 bases, with 14 bases between.

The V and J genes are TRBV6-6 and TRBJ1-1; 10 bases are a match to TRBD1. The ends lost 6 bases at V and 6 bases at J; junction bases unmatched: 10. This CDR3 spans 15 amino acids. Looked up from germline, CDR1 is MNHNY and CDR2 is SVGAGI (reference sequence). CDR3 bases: TGTGCCAGCAGCGATCAGGGACAGGGGTTTGCTGAAGCTTTCTTT. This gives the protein CASSDQGQGFAEAFF.

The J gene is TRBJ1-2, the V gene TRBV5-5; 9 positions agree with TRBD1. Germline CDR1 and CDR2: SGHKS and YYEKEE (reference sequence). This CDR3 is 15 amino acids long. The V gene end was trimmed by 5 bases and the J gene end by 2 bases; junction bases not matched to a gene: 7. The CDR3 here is CASRKDRGTNYGYTF. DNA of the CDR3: TGTGCCAGCAGAAAGGACAGGGGAACCAACTATGGCTACACCTTC.

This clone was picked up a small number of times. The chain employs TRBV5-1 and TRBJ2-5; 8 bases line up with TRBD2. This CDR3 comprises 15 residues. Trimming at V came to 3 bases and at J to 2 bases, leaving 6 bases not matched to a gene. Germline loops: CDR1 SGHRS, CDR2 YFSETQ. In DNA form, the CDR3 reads TGCGCCAGCAGCTACTCGGGGGGGCTTCAAGAGACCCAGTACTTC. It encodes CASSYSGGLQETQYF.

The CDR3 loop is CASSARQEETQYF. The CDR3 DNA follows: TGTGCCAGCTCGGCCAGACAGGAAGAGACCCAGTACTTC. The chain carries TRBV18 and TRBJ2-5; perhaps TRBD1 as D (6 bases). Trimming took off 6 bases at V and 3 bases at J, with 11 bases between the two ends. Germline V gives CDR1 KGHSH, CDR2 LQKENI. CDR3 length: 13 amino acids.

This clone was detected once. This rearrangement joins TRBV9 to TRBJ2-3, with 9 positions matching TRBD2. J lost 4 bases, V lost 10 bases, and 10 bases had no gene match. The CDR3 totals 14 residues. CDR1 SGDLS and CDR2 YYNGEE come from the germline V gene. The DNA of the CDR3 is TGTGCCCGCGCGGCGGGGGGGGCGGCAGATACGCAGTATTTT. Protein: CARAAGGAADTQYF. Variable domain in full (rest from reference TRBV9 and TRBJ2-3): DSGVTQTPKHLITATGQRVTLRCSPRSGDLSVYWYQQSLDQGLQFLIQYYNGEERAKGNILERFSAQQFPDLHSELNLSSLELGDSALYFCARAAGGAADTQYFGPGTRLTVL.

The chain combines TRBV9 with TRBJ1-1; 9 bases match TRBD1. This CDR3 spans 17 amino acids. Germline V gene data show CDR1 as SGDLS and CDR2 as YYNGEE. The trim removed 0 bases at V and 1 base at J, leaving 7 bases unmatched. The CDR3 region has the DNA TGTGCCAGCAGCGTAGCACCGGGACAGGGACCGAACACTGAAGCTTTCTTT. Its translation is CASSVAPGQGPNTEAFF.

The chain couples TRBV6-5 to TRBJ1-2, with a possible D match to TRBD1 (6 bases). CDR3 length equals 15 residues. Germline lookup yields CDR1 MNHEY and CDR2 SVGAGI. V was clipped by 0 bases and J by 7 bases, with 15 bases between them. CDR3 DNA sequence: TGTGCCAGCAGTTACTCTCCGGACAGCGGCTCTGGCTACACCTTC. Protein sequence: CASSYSPDSGSGYTF.

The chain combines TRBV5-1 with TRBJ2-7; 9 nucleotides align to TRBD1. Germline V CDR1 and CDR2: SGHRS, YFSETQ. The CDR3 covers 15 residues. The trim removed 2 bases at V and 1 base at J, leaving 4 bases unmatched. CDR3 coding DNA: TGCGCCAGCAGCTTCGGGGGACAGGGTTCCTACGAGCAGTACTTC. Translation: CASSFGGQGSYEQYF.

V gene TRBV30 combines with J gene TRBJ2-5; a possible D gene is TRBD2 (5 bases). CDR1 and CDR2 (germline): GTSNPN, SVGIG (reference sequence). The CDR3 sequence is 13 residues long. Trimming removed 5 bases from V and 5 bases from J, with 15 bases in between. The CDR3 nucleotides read TGTGCCTGGGGTCATCCGGGGATGGAGACCCAGTACTTC. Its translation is CAWGHPGMETQYF.

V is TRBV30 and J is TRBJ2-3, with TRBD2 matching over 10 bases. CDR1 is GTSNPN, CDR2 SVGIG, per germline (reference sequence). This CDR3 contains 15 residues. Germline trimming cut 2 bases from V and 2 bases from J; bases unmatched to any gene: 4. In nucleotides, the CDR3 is TGTGCCTGGAGTAGAGCGGGGGGGCACACAGATACGCAGTATTTT. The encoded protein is CAWSRAGGHTDTQYF.

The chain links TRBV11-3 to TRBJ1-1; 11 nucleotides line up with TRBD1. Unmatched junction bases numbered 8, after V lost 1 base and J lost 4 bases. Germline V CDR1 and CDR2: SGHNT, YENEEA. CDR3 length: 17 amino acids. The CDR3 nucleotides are TGTGCCAGCAGCTTAGGGGCGGCGGGGACAGGGGGCACTGAAGCTTTCTTT. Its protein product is CASSLGAAGTGGTEAFF. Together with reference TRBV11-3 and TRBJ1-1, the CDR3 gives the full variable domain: EAGVVQSPRYKIIEKKQPVAFWCNPISGHNTLYWYLQNLGQGPELLIRYENEEAVDDSQLPKDRFSAERLKGVDSTLKIQPAELGDSAVYLCASSLGAAGTGGTEAFFGQGTRLTVV.

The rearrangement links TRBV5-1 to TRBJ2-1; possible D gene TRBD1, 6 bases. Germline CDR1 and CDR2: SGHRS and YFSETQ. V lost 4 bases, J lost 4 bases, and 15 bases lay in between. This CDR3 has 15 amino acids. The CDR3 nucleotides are TGCGCCAGCAGCAGTGGGGGCACTCTGTACAATGAGCAGTTCTTC. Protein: CASSSGGTLYNEQFF.

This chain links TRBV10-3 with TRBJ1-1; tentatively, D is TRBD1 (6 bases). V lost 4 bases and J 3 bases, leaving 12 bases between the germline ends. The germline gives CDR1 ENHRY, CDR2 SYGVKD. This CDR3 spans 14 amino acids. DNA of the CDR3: TGTGCCATCAGTGGACAGGTGGGGGACACTGAAGCTTTCTTT. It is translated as CAISGQVGDTEAFF.

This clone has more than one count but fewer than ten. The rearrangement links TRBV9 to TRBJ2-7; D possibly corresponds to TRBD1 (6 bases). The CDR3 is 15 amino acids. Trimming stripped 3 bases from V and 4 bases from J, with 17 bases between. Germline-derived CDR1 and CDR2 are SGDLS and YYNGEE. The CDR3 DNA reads TGTGCCAGCAGCGCATCCTTCGGGACAACTTACGAGCAGTACTTC. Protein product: CASSASFGTTYEQYF.

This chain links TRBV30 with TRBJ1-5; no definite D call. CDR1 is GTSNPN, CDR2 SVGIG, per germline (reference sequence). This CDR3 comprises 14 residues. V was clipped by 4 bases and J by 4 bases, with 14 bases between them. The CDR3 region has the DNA TGTGCCTGGACTCAAGGAGACGGAAATCAGCCCCAGCATTTT. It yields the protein CAWTQGDGNQPQHF.

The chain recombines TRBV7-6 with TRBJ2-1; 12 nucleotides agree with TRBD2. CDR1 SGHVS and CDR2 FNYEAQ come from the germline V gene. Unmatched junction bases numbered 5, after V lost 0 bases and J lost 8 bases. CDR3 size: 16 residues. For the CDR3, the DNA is TGTGCCAGCAGCTTAGCGCCTAGCGGGGGGGCCTATGAGCAGTTCTTC. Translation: CASSLAPSGGAYEQFF.

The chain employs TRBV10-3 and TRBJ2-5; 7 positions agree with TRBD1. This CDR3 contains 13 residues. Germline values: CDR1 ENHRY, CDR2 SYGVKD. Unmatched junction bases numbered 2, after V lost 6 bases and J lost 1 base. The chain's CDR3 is CAISPGGQETQYF. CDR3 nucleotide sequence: TGTGCCATCAGCCCAGGGGGCCAAGAGACCCAGTACTTC.

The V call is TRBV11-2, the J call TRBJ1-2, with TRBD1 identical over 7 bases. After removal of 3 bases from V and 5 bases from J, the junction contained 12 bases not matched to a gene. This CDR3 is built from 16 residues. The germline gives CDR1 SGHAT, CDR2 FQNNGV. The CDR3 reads CASSLEGTESFYGYTF. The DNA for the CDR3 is TGTGCCAGCAGCTTGGAAGGGACAGAGAGTTTTTATGGCTACACCTTC.

This chain's CDR3 is CAISAAGGRTDTQYF. The CDR3 DNA is TGTGCCATCAGTGCGGCGGGGGGGAGAACAGATACGCAGTATTTT. The chain has TRBV10-3 and TRBJ2-3, with 9 nucleotides matching TRBD2. There are 15 residues in the CDR3. Trimming took 4 bases from V and 3 from J; bases not matched to a gene: 5. From germline, CDR1 is ENHRY and CDR2 SYGVKD.